These 24 T cell receptor beta chains were sequenced from one sample in a study of cytomegalovirus exposure and HLA in healthy donors. This PCR relied on a set of 60 Vbeta primers and 13 Jbeta primers. Profiling relied on immunoSEQ multiplex PCR, and the TCRdb table lists in-frame clones only, not all of them. Here the sample spans 160,000 or so clones, around 78% being singletons. The sequencing input was PBMCs. Every receptor here comes from a man in his forties or fifties in good health and CMV-seronegative.

This chain uses TRBV7-2 with TRBJ1-1; maybe TRBD1 (6 bases). V gave up 5 bases and J gave up 4 bases, with 14 bases separating them. Germline assignment: CDR1 SGHTA and CDR2 FQGNSA. The CDR3 spans 14 residues. CDR3 in amino acids: CASSSGGGRTEAFF. The CDR3, as DNA: TGTGCCAGCAGCAGCGGTGGGGGCCGCACTGAAGCTTTCTTT. Filled out from reference TRBV7-2 and TRBJ1-1, the complete variable domain reads GAGVSQSPSNKVTEKGKDVELRCDPISGHTALYWYRQSLGQGLEFLIYFQGNSAPDKSGLPSDRFSAERTGGSVSTLTIQRTQQEDSAVYLCASSSGGGRTEAFFGQGTRLTVV.

The V and J genes are TRBV7-2 and TRBJ2-7, with 10 bases aligning to TRBD2. Germline CDR1 is SGHTA and CDR2 is FQGNSA. The CDR3 has 15 amino acids. V gave up 4 bases and J gave up 4 bases; unmatched junction bases: 7. The CDR3 nucleotides read TGTGCCAGCAGCTCCCTAGCGGGAGTAAAGTACGAGCAGTACTTC. Its translation is CASSSLAGVKYEQYF.

As regards this clone: This specimen includes other DNA sequences encoding the same CDR3. V and J are TRBV7-8 and TRBJ1-1, with TRBD1 identical over 7 bases. The CDR3 has 14 amino acids. From germline, CDR1 is SGHVS and CDR2 FQNEAQ. V lost 3 bases to trimming and J lost 1 base; unmatched junction nucleotides: 2. CDR3 in amino acids: CASSLSGGNTEAFF. The CDR3 DNA follows: TGTGCCAGCAGCTTGTCAGGGGGGAACACTGAAGCTTTCTTT.

The chain recombines TRBV12-5 with TRBJ2-7; 8 bases are a match to TRBD2. Germline V gene data show CDR1 as LGHNT and CDR2 as FRNRAP. V shed 4 bases, J shed 5 bases, and the junction held 16 bases outside the gene matches. The CDR3 totals 17 residues. CDR3 nucleotides: TGTGCTAGTGGTTCCACGCTCGTCCCGAGCGGGAGCGACGAGCAGTACGTC. Amino acids: CASGSTLVPSGSDEQYV.

The chain carries TRBV30 and TRBJ2-3, with a possible D match to TRBD1 (8 bases). This CDR3 spans 18 amino acids. Germline CDR1 and CDR2: GTSNPN and SVGIG (reference sequence). With 5 bases removed from V and 0 bases from J, the gap between germline ends came to 24 bases. CDR3 region: CAWEPRGLAAGSTDTQYF. The CDR3 DNA reads as TGTGCCTGGGAGCCCAGGGGGCTAGCGGCGGGAAGCACAGATACGCAGTATTTT.

The rearrangement links TRBV28 to TRBJ1-2, with a weak D call TRBD1 (5 bases). Trimming removed 11 bases from V and 4 bases from J, with 17 bases in between. Per germline, CDR1 MDHEN and CDR2 SYDVKM. The CDR3 sequence is 13 residues long. The CDR3: CAHSGREGYGYTF. The CDR3 region has the DNA TGTGCCCATAGCGGCAGGGAGGGCTATGGCTACACCTTC.

This chain links TRBV28 with TRBJ2-7; no definite D call. CDR3 length: 12 residues. Trimming took off 3 bases at V and 4 bases at J, with 7 bases between the two ends. Germline loops: CDR1 MDHEN, CDR2 SYDVKM. DNA of the CDR3: TGTGCCAGCAGTTTCAACAAGTACGAGCAGTACTTC. Protein product: CASSFNKYEQYF.

There are a few counts of this clone. The rearrangement joins TRBV28 to TRBJ2-7, with a tentative D call TRBD1 (6 bases). V dropped 2 bases and J dropped 6 bases, with 11 bases sitting between them. This CDR3 contains 13 residues. CDR1 and CDR2 (germline): MDHEN, SYDVKM. CDR3 coding DNA: TGTGCCAGCAGTTTACAGGGGTCCGGCGAGCAGTACTTC. Its protein product is CASSLQGSGEQYF.

This chain joins TRBV27 and TRBJ2-1; D may be TRBD1 (5 bases). V lost 5 bases to trimming and J lost 4 bases, with 9 bases between them. From germline, CDR1 is MNHEY and CDR2 SMNVEV (reference sequence). The CDR3 is 13 residues long. The CDR3 loop reads CASSARQYNEQFF. The CDR3 DNA reads TGTGCCAGCAGTGCCCGACAGTACAATGAGCAGTTCTTC.

The V gene is TRBV19, the J gene TRBJ1-5; 8 nucleotides agree with TRBD1. The CDR3 runs to 14 residues. Losses at the gene ends were 6 bases for V and 2 bases for J; bases not matched to a gene: 3. Germline lookup yields CDR1 LNHDA and CDR2 SQIVND (reference sequence). The CDR3, as DNA: TGTGCCAGTAGCCAGGGACAGGGCAATCAGCCCCAGCATTTT. It translates to CASSQGQGNQPQHF. Full variable domain (rest looked up from reference TRBV19 and TRBJ1-5): DGGITQSPKYLFRKEGQNVTLSCEQNLNHDAMYWYRQDPGQGLRLIYYSQIVNDFQKGDIAEGYSVSREKKESFPLTVTSAQKNPTAFYLCASSQGQGNQPQHFGDGTRLSIL.

The genes are TRBV7-9 and TRBJ1-1; 7 bases agree with TRBD1. V gave up 5 bases and J gave up 8 bases; unmatched junction bases: 11. This CDR3 region has 14 residues. Germline V lookup: CDR1 SEHNR, CDR2 FQNEAQ (reference sequence). CDR3 sequence reads: CASSQGVTGSEAFF. Here the CDR3 DNA reads TGTGCCAGCAGCCAGGGGGTGACAGGGTCCGAAGCTTTCTTT.

The genes are TRBV27 and TRBJ2-7; 10 bases agree with TRBD1. CDR1 and CDR2 from the germline V gene are MNHEY and SMNVEV (reference sequence). This CDR3 comprises 16 residues. V dropped 1 base and J dropped 3; count of bases not matched to a gene: 6. The CDR3 is CASSLWGQGSYYEQYF. In nucleotides, the CDR3 is TGTGCCAGCAGTTTATGGGGACAGGGGTCCTACTACGAGCAGTACTTC.

The V and J genes are TRBV18 and TRBJ1-1; D is uncertain. V was cut by 2 bases and J by 0 bases, with 7 bases left in between. This CDR3 contains 14 residues. CDR1 KGHSH and CDR2 LQKENI come from the germline V gene. CDR3 sequence: CASSPNRMNTEAFF. The CDR3 DNA reads as TGTGCCAGCTCACCAAACAGAATGAACACTGAAGCTTTCTTT.

The CDR3 sequence is CASSPGTSASYEQYV. CDR3 in DNA: TGTGCCAGCAGTCCCGGGACTAGCGCCTCCTACGAGCAGTACGTC. This chain uses TRBV28 with TRBJ2-7; 10 nucleotides line up with TRBD2. Germline V gene lookup returns CDR1 MDHEN and CDR2 SYDVKM. This CDR3 has 15 amino acids. The trim removed 5 bases at V and 0 bases at J, leaving 4 bases unmatched.

Comments on this clone: One end of the junction varies from germline; a read error may be responsible. CDR3 in amino acids: CASSSDSGRGPHF. CDR3 coding DNA: TGTGCCAGCAGCTCGGATAGCGGGAGGGGTCCTCATTTT. The J gene is TRBJ2-3, the V gene TRBV5-4; 11 nucleotides match TRBD2. Germline CDR1 SGHNT, CDR2 YYREEE (reference sequence). This CDR3 has 13 residues.

Written as DNA, the CDR3 is TGTGCCAGCAGCTTAGACACAGGGGGAAATTCACCCCTCCACTTT. Translating gives CASSLDTGGNSPLHF. The chain employs TRBV7-8 and TRBJ1-6, with 8 bases aligning to TRBD1. CDR1 is SGHVS and CDR2 is FQNEAQ in the germline V gene. The CDR3 spans 15 residues. J gave up 7 bases and V 1 base, and 3 bases lay outside the gene matches. Looking up the rest from reference TRBV7-8 and TRBJ1-6 gives the full variable domain: GAGVSQSPRYKVAKRGQDVALRCDPISGHVSLFWYQQALGQGPEFLTYFQNEAQLDKSGLPSDRFFAERPEGSVSTLKIQRTQQEDSAVYLCASSLDTGGNSPLHFGNGTRLTVT.

The table lists this clone with a few counts. The rearrangement joins TRBV6-5 to TRBJ2-6; D is undetermined. This CDR3 region has 15 residues. Germline CDR1 is MNHEY and CDR2 is SVGAGI. Trimming left V 2 bases short and J 0 bases short, with 5 bases between. The CDR3 DNA is TGTGCCAGCAGTTACCGAGTCTCTGGGGCCAACGTCCTGACTTTC. Protein product: CASSYRVSGANVLTF.

The chain employs TRBV28 and TRBJ2-1; 7 bases are shared with TRBD2. V was pared by 3 bases and J by 3 bases, with 5 bases of the junction left unmatched. Germline V gene sequence: CDR1 MDHEN, CDR2 SYDVKM. The CDR3 is 15 amino acids. The CDR3 DNA is TGTGCCAGCAGTTTGGGAGGGACTCTCTACAATGAGCAGTTCTTC. As protein: CASSLGGTLYNEQFF. Combining the CDR3 with reference TRBV28 and TRBJ2-1 gives the whole variable domain DVKVTQSSRYLVKRTGEKVFLECVQDMDHENMFWYRQDPGLGLRLIYFSYDVKMKEKGDIPEGYSVSREKKERFSLILESASTNQTSMYLCASSLGGTLYNEQFFGPGTRLTVL.

This chain joins TRBV7-9 and TRBJ2-4, with TRBD2 identical over 7 bases. Germline loops: CDR1 SEHNR, CDR2 FQNEAQ (reference sequence). J was trimmed by 7 bases and V by 6 bases; bases with no gene match: 9. This CDR3 is built from 14 residues. CDR3 nucleotides: TGTGCCAGCAGGGGGGGGACTACAAGCAACATTCAGTACTTC. It yields the protein CASRGGTTSNIQYF.

The V gene is TRBV11-3, the J gene TRBJ2-7, with 10 bases identical to TRBD1. V was pared by 4 bases and J by 4 bases, with 7 bases of the junction left unmatched. Per germline, CDR1 SGHNT and CDR2 YENEEA. This CDR3 is 15 amino acids long. The CDR3 DNA is TGTGCCAGCAGCTGGGGGACAGGGGTTGGGTACGAGCAGTACTTC. It encodes CASSWGTGVGYEQYF.

A single count supports this clone. The DNA of the CDR3 is TGTGCCAGCAATAGACAGGGGGTCACCTACGAGCAGTACTTC. As protein: CASNRQGVTYEQYF. The rearrangement uses TRBV28 and TRBJ2-7; 9 bases match TRBD1. Germline CDR1 is MDHEN and CDR2 is SYDVKM. After removal of 7 bases from V and 2 bases from J, the junction contained 6 bases not matched to a gene. The CDR3 spans 14 residues.

The chain links TRBV11-3 to TRBJ1-2, with TRBD1 matching over 8 bases. Trimming cost V 4 bases and J 7 bases; bases outside gene matches: 2. CDR1 is SGHNT and CDR2 is YENEEA in the germline V gene. This CDR3 has 12 amino acids. The DNA of the CDR3 is TGTGCCAGCAGCTCCGACAGGGGTGGCTACACCTTC. Translated, it gives CASSSDRGGYTF.

CDR3 loop: CASSPAGTLYEQYV. DNA for the CDR3: TGTGCCAGCAGTCCCGCGGGAACCCTTTACGAGCAGTACGTC. The chain links TRBV6-6 to TRBJ2-7, with D maybe TRBD2 (6 bases). The V end lost 5 bases, the J end lost 4 bases, and 15 bases lay between the germline ends. The CDR3 runs 14 residues. Germline V gives CDR1 MNHNY, CDR2 SVGAGI (reference sequence).

Only a few counts were recorded for this clone. The rearrangement uses TRBV4-1 and TRBJ1-1; maybe TRBD1 (5 bases). Germline-derived CDR1 and CDR2 are MGHRA and YSYEKL. The CDR3 is made up of 16 amino acids. Trimming removed 1 base from V and 2 bases from J, with 14 bases in between. The chain's CDR3 is CASSQVNGQGNTEAFF. In DNA, the CDR3 is TGCGCCAGCAGCCAAGTAAACGGGCAGGGAAACACTGAAGCTTTCTTT.